This record covers a single T cell receptor (beta chain). Its antigen has not been determined. One base away there is no much larger clone; base qualities are not given. These data come from a study of blood T cell repertoires in COVID-19 (dated by TCRdb to about 2020). At the level of the whole study: Samples covering the acute and convalescent phases of COVID-19 were provided by collaborators in the United States, Italy and Spain. The prospective study material was composed of cDNA or gDNA derived from T cells, B-cell-depleted T cells, or PBMCs. Subjects who had been exposed to COVID-19, were actively infected with it, or had recovered from it provided the deeply sampled blood TCRbeta repertoires that made up the dataset. The repertoires were released in a freely available public database meant as a resource for research on the immune response to SARS-CoV-2. Samples came from the ongoing ImmuneRACE study (first 160 participants) plus 1,254 subjects from 6 global collaborators. A de-identified subject ID, COVID-19 status, age in years and sex were almost always included in the sample metadata. Where available, HLA class I and class II types were taken from metadata supplied by the sample provider and were not determined by assay-based typing.

Paper-wide results and their limitations: The quantity of clinical and demographic metadata differed by source and by participant and was supplied without curation.

The immunoSEQ Assay, a bias-controlled multiplex PCR, was used to amplify TCRbeta CDR3 regions from genomic DNA. Per the source publication's procedure: The number of nucleated cells in each sample was estimated by amplification of reference gene primers within the assay. Sequence reads were collapsed and filtered to measure the absolute abundance of every unique TCRbeta CDR3 rearrangement. For each sample, productive Simpson clonality was calculated as the square root of Simpson's diversity index across productive rearrangements. The source is immuneACCESS, and TCRdb retained only in-frame sequences with V and J called. Part of the clones is not carried over; for the studies checked, unresolved V genes explain less than half of this, and the remainder is unexplained. That table is the source of V, J and clone size, and D and trimming were worked out from the DNA. This sample has 95,000 to 150,000 clones in its table, and 70% to 85% of those were observed once. The leading ten clones occupy 4% to 5.5% of the sample.

Collaborating institutions collected whole blood in K2EDTA tubes following their own protocols. For TCRbeta analysis, collaborator samples were shipped as frozen whole blood, as isolated PBMCs, or as DNA extracted from either sample type. CDR1 SGHDT and CDR2 YYEEEE are derived from the germline V gene. Germline trimming: 3 bases from V, 5 bases from J; junction bases outside gene matches: 7. The CDR3 measures 15 amino acids from cysteine to phenylalanine. This entry keeps only the CDR3 DNA: 45 bases, framed from base 1. The TCR comes from a woman in her 70s with acute or convalescent COVID-19. Recombination joined TRBV5-6 with TRBJ2-3; TRBD1 aligns with 9 central bases. Sequenced sample: peripheral blood. The bases read TGTGCCAGCAGCTCCCCCGGGACAGGGTTAGATACGCAGTATTTT. This codes for CASSSPGTGLDTQYF.